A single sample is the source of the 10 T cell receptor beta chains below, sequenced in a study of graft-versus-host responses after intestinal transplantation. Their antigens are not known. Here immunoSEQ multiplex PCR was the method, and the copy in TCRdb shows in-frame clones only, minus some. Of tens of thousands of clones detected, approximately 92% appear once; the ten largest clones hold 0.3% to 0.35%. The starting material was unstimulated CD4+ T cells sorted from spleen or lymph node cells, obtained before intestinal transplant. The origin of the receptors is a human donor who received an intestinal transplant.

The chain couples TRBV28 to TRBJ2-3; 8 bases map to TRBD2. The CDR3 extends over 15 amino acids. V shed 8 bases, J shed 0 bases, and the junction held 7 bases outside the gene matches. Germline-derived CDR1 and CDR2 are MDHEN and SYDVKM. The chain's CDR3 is CASGPSGYSTDTQYF. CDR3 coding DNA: TGTGCCAGCGGACCTAGCGGGTATAGCACAGATACGCAGTATTTT.

The CDR3 DNA is TGTGCCAGCTCACCGCGACTTAATGAAAAACTGTTTTTT. It specifies CASSPRLNEKLFF. The rearrangement uses TRBV18 and TRBJ1-4; no clear D. Trimming shortened V by 3 bases and J by 4 bases, and 6 bases separated the two germline ends. The CDR3 consists of 13 residues. The germline V gene has CDR1 KGHSH and CDR2 LQKENI. Full variable domain (rest looked up from reference TRBV18 and TRBJ1-4): NAGVMQNPRHLVRRRGQEARLRCSPMKGHSHVYWYRQLPEEGLKFMVYLQKENIIDESGMPKERFSAEFPKEGPSILRIQQVVRGDSAAYFCASSPRLNEKLFFGSGTQLSVL.

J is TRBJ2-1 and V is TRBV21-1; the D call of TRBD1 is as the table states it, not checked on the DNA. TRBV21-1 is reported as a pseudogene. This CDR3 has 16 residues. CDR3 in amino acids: CASSTSGTAYLNEQFF. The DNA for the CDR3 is TGTGCCAGCAGCACTTCCGGGACAGCGTATCTCAATGAGCAGTTCTTC.

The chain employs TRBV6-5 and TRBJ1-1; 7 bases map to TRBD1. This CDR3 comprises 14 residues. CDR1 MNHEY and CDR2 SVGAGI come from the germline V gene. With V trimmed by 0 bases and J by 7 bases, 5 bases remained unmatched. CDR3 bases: TGTGCCAGCAGTTACTCCAGGGGGTCGTTTGAAGCTTTCTTT. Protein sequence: CASSYSRGSFEAFF.

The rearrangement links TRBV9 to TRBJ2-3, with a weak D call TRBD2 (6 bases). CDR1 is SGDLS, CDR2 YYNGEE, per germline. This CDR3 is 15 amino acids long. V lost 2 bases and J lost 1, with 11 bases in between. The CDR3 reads CASSVRRDRTDTQYF. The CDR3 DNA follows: TGTGCCAGCAGCGTTAGGAGGGACCGCACAGATACGCAGTATTTT.

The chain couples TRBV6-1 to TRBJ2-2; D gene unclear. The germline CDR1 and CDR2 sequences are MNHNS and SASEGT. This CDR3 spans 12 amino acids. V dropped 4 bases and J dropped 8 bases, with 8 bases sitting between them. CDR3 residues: CASSVLNGELFF. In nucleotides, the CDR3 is TGTGCCAGCAGTGTCCTAAATGGGGAGCTGTTTTTT.

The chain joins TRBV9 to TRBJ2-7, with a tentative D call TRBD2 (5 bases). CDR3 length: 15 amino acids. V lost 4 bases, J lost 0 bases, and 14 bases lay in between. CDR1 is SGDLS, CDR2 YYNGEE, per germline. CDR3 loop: CASSPRAETSYEQYF. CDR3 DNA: TGTGCCAGCAGCCCCCGAGCGGAAACCTCCTACGAGCAGTACTTC.

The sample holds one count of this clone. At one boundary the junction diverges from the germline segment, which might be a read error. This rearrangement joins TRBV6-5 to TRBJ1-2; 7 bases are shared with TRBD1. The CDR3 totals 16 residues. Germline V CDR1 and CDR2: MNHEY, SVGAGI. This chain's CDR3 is CASSSTKLQGRSGYTF. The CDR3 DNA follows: TGTGCTAGCAGTTCAACGAAACTACAGGGGCGGAGTGGCTACACCTTC.

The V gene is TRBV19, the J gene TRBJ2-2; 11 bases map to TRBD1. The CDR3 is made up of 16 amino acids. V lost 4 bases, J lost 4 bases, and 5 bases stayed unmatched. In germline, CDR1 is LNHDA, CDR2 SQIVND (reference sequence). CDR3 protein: CASSKYGTGGTGELFF. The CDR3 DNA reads TGTGCCAGTAGTAAATACGGGACAGGGGGCACCGGGGAGCTGTTTTTT.

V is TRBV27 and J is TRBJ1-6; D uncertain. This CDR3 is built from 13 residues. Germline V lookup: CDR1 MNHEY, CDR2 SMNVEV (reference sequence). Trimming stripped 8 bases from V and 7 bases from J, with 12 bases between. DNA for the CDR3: TGTGCCAGCGCCGGGGTCCGGAATTCACCCCTCCACTTT. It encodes CASAGVRNSPLHF.